A single sample gave rise to the 23 T cell receptor beta chains below, sequenced in a study of identifying expanded T cells in peripheral blood (dated by TCRdb to between 2017 and 2020). Libraries were prepared through the immunoSEQ multiplex PCR assay. What TCRdb holds here is the immuneACCESS table cut down to in-frame rearrangements. Part of the clones is not present; checked against another copy, under half of the missing clones reflect an unresolved V gene, and the others are unexplained. The sample profile shows tens of thousands of clones; more than 70% of them were found once. The ten largest clones take up about 4% of the sample. Source material: blood. The receptors originated from a person between 18 and 70 years old in good health.

The genes are TRBV11-2 and TRBJ2-7; D might be TRBD1 or TRBD2, each matching 5 bases. Looked up from germline, CDR1 is SGHAT and CDR2 is FQNNGV. Trimming removed 5 bases at V and 5 bases at J, with 16 bases between. The CDR3 consists of 14 residues. Here the CDR3 DNA reads TGTGCCAGCAGCACCCTAGCAGGGTTTAACGAGCAGTACTTC. It translates to CASSTLAGFNEQYF.

The V and J genes are TRBV20-1 and TRBJ2-1; D remains ambiguous. The CDR3 spans 10 residues. The germline CDR1 and CDR2 sequences are DFQATT and SNEGSKA (reference sequence). V lost 3 bases to trimming and J lost 13 bases, with 10 bases between them. The CDR3 loop reads CSASSHEQFF. DNA of the CDR3: TGCAGTGCTAGTTCCCACGAACAGTTCTTC.

The chain combines TRBV5-1 with TRBJ1-1; 7 nucleotides agree with TRBD1. CDR1 is SGHRS and CDR2 is YFSETQ in the germline V gene. The V segment lost 4 bases and the J segment 3 bases; nucleotides outside the gene matches: 12. The CDR3 length is 16 residues. CDR3 sequence (DNA): TGCGCCAGCAGCAGCTGGATTGACAGGGAGGACACTGAAGCTTTCTTT. It specifies CASSSWIDREDTEAFF.

The chain links TRBV13 to TRBJ2-5; 12 nucleotides line up with TRBD2. The V gene end was trimmed by 4 bases and the J gene end by 5 bases; junction bases not matched to a gene: 17. This CDR3 has 19 amino acids. CDR1 and CDR2 from the germline V gene are PRHDT and FYEKMQ (reference sequence). CDR3 nucleotide sequence: TGTGCCAGCAGCTCCAATACCGACCCGCTAGCGGGAGGGCGGGAGACCCAGTACTTC. As protein: CASSSNTDPLAGGRETQYF. The full variable domain, in which reference TRBV13 and TRBJ2-5 provide the parts outside the CDR3, is AAGVIQSPRHLIKEKRETATLKCYPIPRHDTVYWYQQGPGQDPQFLISFYEKMQSDKGSIPDRFSAQQFSDYHSELNMSSLELGDSALYFCASSSNTDPLAGGRETQYFGPGTRLLVL.

The V call is TRBV28, the J call TRBJ2-7; D gene uncertain. CDR3 length: 19 residues. Germline V lookup: CDR1 MDHEN, CDR2 SYDVKM. Between the trimmed V and J ends, which lost 5 bases and 0 bases, there was a span of 26 bases. The CDR3 DNA is TGTGCCAGCAGTCTCACACACAGAAACGATCAACAGAGCTCCTACGAGCAGTACTTC. Encoded protein: CASSLTHRNDQQSSYEQYF.

This clone was found a few times. Different DNA sequences within this sample yield the same CDR3. The V gene is TRBV2, the J gene TRBJ2-7; D unclear. This CDR3 contains 12 residues. V shed 4 bases and J shed 4 bases, with 8 bases lying between them. From germline, CDR1 is SNHLY and CDR2 FYNNEI. In nucleotides, the CDR3 is TGTGCCAGCAGTGGATCTGGGTACGAGCAGTACTTC. This sequence encodes CASSGSGYEQYF. Supplemented by reference TRBV2 and TRBJ2-7, the full variable domain reads EPEVTQTPSHQVTQMGQEVILRCVPISNHLYFYWYRQILGQKVEFLVSFYNNEISEKSEIFDDQFSVERPDGSNFTLKIRSTKLEDSAMYFCASSGSGYEQYFGPGTRLTVT.

The rearrangement links TRBV10-3 to TRBJ2-7; D remains unclear. Germline V gene sequence: CDR1 ENHRY, CDR2 SYGVKD. V lost 4 bases, J lost 0 bases, and 10 bases lay in between. The CDR3 is 14 amino acids. DNA of the CDR3: TGTGCCATCAGTGCAACCCGGAGCTCCTACGAGCAGTACTTC. The encoded protein is CAISATRSSYEQYF.

The rearrangement links TRBV2 to TRBJ1-1, with a tentative D call TRBD1 (5 bases). The CDR3 runs 14 residues. Trimming took off 3 bases at V and 4 bases at J, with 12 bases between the two ends. Germline V gene sequence: CDR1 SNHLY, CDR2 FYNNEI. Here the CDR3 reads CASSDQGWGTEAFF. The CDR3 DNA sequence: TGTGCCAGCAGTGATCAGGGCTGGGGCACTGAAGCTTTCTTT.

The chain's CDR3 is CASRGAGGANTGELFF. The CDR3 DNA reads as TGTGCCAGCAGGGGGGCGGGAGGTGCGAACACCGGGGAGCTGTTTTTT. The chain links TRBV5-4 to TRBJ2-2, with 8 nucleotides matching TRBD2. Germline-derived CDR1 and CDR2 are SGHNT and YYREEE (reference sequence). The CDR3 runs 16 residues. Trimming removed 5 bases from V and 0 bases from J; junction bases left unmatched: 6.

The chain uses TRBV29-1 and TRBJ2-2, with no clear D. Germline CDR1 reads SQVTM; CDR2 reads ANQGSEA. This CDR3 has 12 amino acids. Here the CDR3 DNA reads TGCAGTGGGCCGGGCCACACCGGGGAGCTGTTTTTT. Amino acids: CSGPGHTGELFF.

The genes are TRBV18 and TRBJ2-5; tentative D call: TRBD2 (6 bases). CDR1 and CDR2 (germline): KGHSH, LQKENI. The CDR3 spans 15 residues. Trimming removed 0 bases from V and 1 base from J, with 9 bases in between. CDR3 sequence (DNA): TGTGCCAGCTCACCACCCTTAGCGGCCCAAGAGACCCAGTACTTC. It specifies CASSPPLAAQETQYF.

This clone has a handful of counts. This chain links TRBV7-8 with TRBJ1-2; 8 positions match TRBD1. Germline trimming cut 5 bases from V and 4 bases from J; bases unmatched to any gene: 9. Per the germline V gene, CDR1 is SGHVS and CDR2 is FQNEAQ. The CDR3 runs 15 residues. CDR3 sequence reads: CASSRDRGPPYGYTF. The CDR3 bases are TGTGCCAGCAGCAGAGACAGGGGACCCCCCTATGGCTACACCTTC.

The chain has TRBV15 and TRBJ1-2; weak D call: TRBD1 (6 bases). Trimming shortened V by 8 bases and J by 2 bases, and 6 bases separated the two germline ends. The CDR3 contains 11 residues. Germline V gene sequence: CDR1 LNHNV, CDR2 YYDKDF (reference sequence). The CDR3 loop reads CATGQNYGYTF. CDR3 DNA: TGTGCCACCGGACAGAACTATGGCTACACCTTC.

The rearrangement joins TRBV5-1 to TRBJ2-7; D remains ambiguous. This CDR3 is built from 13 residues. V shed 4 bases and J shed 5 bases, with 13 bases lying between them. The germline V gene encodes CDR1 SGHRS and CDR2 YFSETQ. The CDR3 region is CASSLITADEQYF. For the CDR3, the DNA is TGCGCCAGCAGCCTTATTACTGCCGACGAGCAGTACTTC.

This clone appeared a few times. The chain recombines TRBV10-3 with TRBJ1-5, with D perhaps TRBD1 (5 bases). Looked up from germline, CDR1 is ENHRY and CDR2 is SYGVKD. The CDR3 totals 12 residues. Trimming removed 4 bases from V and 5 bases from J, with 6 bases in between. Here the CDR3 DNA reads TGTGCCATCAGTGCGACAGATCAGCCCCAGCATTTT. This codes for CAISATDQPQHF.

V is TRBV28 and J is TRBJ1-6, with TRBD1 identical over 8 bases. After removal of 5 bases from V and 3 bases from J, the junction contained 6 bases not matched to a gene. CDR3 length: 16 amino acids. The V gene's germline CDR1 is MDHEN and CDR2 SYDVKM. In nucleotides, the CDR3 is TGTGCCAGCAGTCCCCGGACAGGGAACTATAATTCACCCCTCCACTTT. Its protein product is CASSPRTGNYNSPLHF.

The genes are TRBV19 and TRBJ1-4, with D hard to call. This CDR3 contains 11 residues. The germline CDR1 and CDR2 sequences are LNHDA and SQIVND (reference sequence). Trimming took 9 bases from V and 7 from J, leaving 9 bases between them. Here the CDR3 reads CASLEGEKLFF. The DNA of the CDR3 is TGTGCCAGCTTGGAGGGTGAAAAACTGTTTTTT. Using reference TRBV19 and TRBJ1-4 for the parts outside the CDR3, the full variable domain is DGGITQSPKYLFRKEGQNVTLSCEQNLNHDAMYWYRQDPGQGLRLIYYSQIVNDFQKGDIAEGYSVSREKKESFPLTVTSAQKNPTAFYLCASLEGEKLFFGSGTQLSVL.

A few counts support this clone. This rearrangement joins TRBV27 to TRBJ2-1; no reliable D call. Trimming cost V 5 bases and J 5 bases, with 7 bases left between them. Per the germline V gene, CDR1 is MNHEY and CDR2 is SMNVEV (reference sequence). The length of the CDR3 is 12 residues. The DNA of the CDR3 is TGTGCCAGCAGTGAATTGAACAATGAGCAGTTCTTC. The encoded protein is CASSELNNEQFF.

The chain is built from TRBV9 and TRBJ2-7; D unclear. CDR3 size: 14 residues. Germline V gives CDR1 SGDLS, CDR2 YYNGEE. Deletions cut 0 bases from V and 1 base from J, with 8 bases between. The chain's CDR3 is CASSVAVDSYEQYF. In DNA form, the CDR3 reads TGTGCCAGCAGCGTAGCTGTAGATTCCTACGAGCAGTACTTC.

CDR3: CAWSVPVMNTEAFF. The DNA of the CDR3 is TGTGCCTGGAGTGTACCGGTTATGAACACTGAAGCTTTCTTT. This chain connects TRBV30 to TRBJ1-1, with no clear D. This CDR3 has 14 amino acids. Trimming took off 0 bases at V and 0 bases at J, with 8 bases between the two ends. CDR1 GTSNPN and CDR2 SVGIG come from the germline V gene (reference sequence).

CDR3 in amino acids: CASSHRVGNQPQHF. In DNA, the CDR3 is TGCGCCAGCAGCCACAGGGTAGGCAATCAGCCCCAGCATTTT. This chain connects TRBV4-1 to TRBJ1-5; TRBD1 might be the D (5 bases). V shed 3 bases and J shed 2 bases, with 8 bases lying between them. CDR3 length: 14 amino acids. CDR1 and CDR2 from the germline V gene are MGHRA and YSYEKL.

This chain uses TRBV18 with TRBJ1-1; tentatively, D is TRBD1 (5 bases). The ends were cut back, 2 bases at V and 5 bases at J, with 15 bases in the middle. Germline CDR1 reads KGHSH; CDR2 reads LQKENI. The CDR3 consists of 15 residues. The CDR3 DNA sequence: TGTGCCAGCTCACCAGGTTCCTCCTGGGGGACTGAAGCTTTCTTT. The encoded protein is CASSPGSSWGTEAFF.

The chain recombines TRBV4-2 with TRBJ1-3; D is unclear. The CDR3 runs 14 residues. V was shortened by 5 bases and J by 0 bases, with 8 bases between the two germline ends. Germline V lookup: CDR1 LGHNA, CDR2 YNFKEQ. CDR3 in DNA: TGTGCCAGCAGCTTACTGAGCTCTGGAAACACCATATATTTT. Its translation is CASSLLSSGNTIYF.